This is a list of T cell receptor beta chains from one sample in a study of cytomegalovirus exposure and HLA in healthy donors. Method: immunoSEQ multiplex PCR; TCRdb's copy keeps in-frame clones and lacks some. The sample lists about 55,000 clones, 75% to 80% occurring once. The sequencing input was PBMCs. All receptors come from a female donor in good health and CMV-seronegative. CDR3s include the opening cysteine and the closing phenylalanine or tryptophan. The D gene is left open where the match is weak. Expanded clones get a size class; other rows say once, few or many, or leave the size out.

-	TRBJ1-1	TRBV6-1	-	CASSEYSKDTEAFF	TGTGCCAGCAGTGAATACAGTAAGGACACTGAAGCTTTCTTT
-	TRBJ2-1	TRBV7-3	-	CASSLGGSYNEQFF	TGTGCCAGCAGCTTAGGCGGGTCCTACAATGAGCAGTTCTTC
-	TRBJ1-3	TRBV4-1	-	CASSQVTPPGNTIYF	TGCGCCAGCAGCCAAGTCACACCGCCTGGAAACACCATATATTTT
-	TRBJ1-3	TRBV4-2	-	CASSQDVRSGNTIYF	TGTGCCAGCAGCCAAGACGTGCGCTCTGGAAACACCATATATTTT
-	TRBJ2-7	TRBV5-4	-	CASSAGQSYEQYF	TGTGCCAGCAGCGCGGGACAGTCCTACGAGCAGTACTTC
TRBD1	TRBJ1-2	TRBV19	-	CASTSPGTVYGYTF	TGTGCCAGTACCTCACCCGGGACAGTCTATGGCTACACCTTC
-	TRBJ2-6	TRBV5-1	-	CASSSTGNSGANVLTF	TGCGCCAGCAGCTCGACAGGAAACTCTGGGGCCAACGTCCTGACTTTC
TRBD2	TRBJ2-3	TRBV9	-	CASSVVDGGGTDTQYF	TGTGCCAGCAGCGTAGTCGACGGGGGGGGCACAGATACGCAGTATTTT
-	TRBJ2-7	TRBV25-1	-	CASSEEGYEQYF	TGTGCCAGCAGTGAGGAGGGCTACGAGCAGTACTTC
-	TRBJ1-1	TRBV2	-	CASSEGVTEAFF	TGTGCCAGCAGCGAGGGGGTAACTGAAGCTTTCTTT
TRBD2	TRBJ2-7	TRBV6-1	-	CAIRLAGPCEQYF	TGTGCCATCCGACTAGCGGGACCCTGCGAGCAGTACTTC
-	TRBJ1-6	TRBV2	few	CASSTGSSPLHF	TGTGCCAGCAGCACAGGGTCCTCACCCCTCCACTTT
TRBD1	TRBJ2-2	TRBV18	-	CASSPPGTADFGELFF	TGTGCCAGCTCACCACCGGGGACAGCCGATTTCGGGGAGCTGTTTTTT
-	TRBJ1-2	TRBV7-2	-	CASSLFGGVNYGYTF	TGTGCCAGCAGCTTATTCGGAGGGGTTAACTATGGCTACACCTTC
TRBD1	TRBJ1-1	TRBV11-2	-	CASASYRGPITEAFF	TGTGCCAGCGCGTCGTACAGGGGTCCCATCACTGAAGCTTTCTTT
TRBD2	TRBJ2-5	TRBV27	-	CASTARGEETQYF	TGTGCCAGCACCGCGCGGGGGGAAGAGACCCAGTACTTC
-	TRBJ1-5	TRBV4-3	few	CASSQTRVNQPQHF	TGCGCCAGCAGCCAGACTCGGGTCAATCAGCCCCAGCATTTT
-	TRBJ2-1	TRBV5-6	-	CASSLAKGPNAEQFF	TGTGCCAGCAGCTTGGCCAAGGGGCCCAACGCTGAGCAGTTCTTC
TRBD1	TRBJ1-2	TRBV19	-	CASNNSPWTGVVYGYTF	TGTGCCAGTAATAACTCCCCCTGGACAGGGGTTGTCTATGGCTACACCTTC
-	TRBJ1-2	TRBV4-3	-	CASSQWTWSNYGYTF	TGCGCCAGCAGCCAGTGGACATGGTCTAACTATGGCTACACCTTC
TRBD1	TRBJ2-7	TRBV19	once	CASSSTIRDSRVEQYF	TGTGCCAGTAGTTCGACCATCCGGGACAGTAGGGTCGAGCAGTACTTC
-	TRBJ1-5	TRBV4-1	few	CASSQESFPRNQPQHF	TGCGCCAGCAGCCAAGAAAGCTTTCCCCGCAATCAGCCCCAGCATTTT
TRBD1	TRBJ2-5	TRBV7-8	-	CASSLATGWEQYF	TGTGCCAGCAGCTTAGCGACAGGGTGGGAGCAGTACTTC
-	TRBJ2-5	TRBV6-1	-	CASSADTGSETQYF	TGTGCCAGCAGCGCCGATACAGGGTCAGAGACCCAGTACTTC
TRBD2	TRBJ2-7	TRBV15	-	CATSPRGEGDEQYF	TGTGCCACCAGCCCCCGCGGGGAGGGCGACGAGCAGTACTTC
-	TRBJ1-2	TRBV10-3	-	CAISGTTHGYTF	TGTGCCATCAGCGGGACAACCCATGGCTACACCTTC
-	TRBJ1-1	TRBV12-5	-	CASGSLGGNTEAFF	TGTGCTAGTGGTTCCCTCGGGGGAAACACTGAAGCTTTCTTT
TRBD2	TRBJ2-7	TRBV2	-	CASTTSGVGYEQYF	TGTGCCAGCACGACTAGCGGGGTGGGATACGAGCAGTACTTC
-	TRBJ1-4	TRBV4-1	-	CASSLRRERNEKLFF	TGCGCCAGCAGCCTCCGACGGGAAAGAAATGAAAAACTGTTTTTT